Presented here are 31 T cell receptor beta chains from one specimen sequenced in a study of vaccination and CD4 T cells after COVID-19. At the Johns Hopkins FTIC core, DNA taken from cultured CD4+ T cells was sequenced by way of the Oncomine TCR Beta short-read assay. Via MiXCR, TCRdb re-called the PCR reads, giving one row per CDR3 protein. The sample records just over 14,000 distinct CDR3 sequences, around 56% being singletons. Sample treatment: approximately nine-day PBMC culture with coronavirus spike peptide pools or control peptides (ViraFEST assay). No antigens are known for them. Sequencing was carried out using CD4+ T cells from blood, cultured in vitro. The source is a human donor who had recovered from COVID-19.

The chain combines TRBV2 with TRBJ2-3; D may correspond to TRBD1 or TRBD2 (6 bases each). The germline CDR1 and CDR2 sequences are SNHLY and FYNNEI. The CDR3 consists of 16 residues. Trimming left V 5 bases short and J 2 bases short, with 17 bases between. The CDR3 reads CASSPGLTGPTDTQYF. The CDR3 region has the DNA TGTGCCAGCAGTCCGGGACTGACAGGCCCCACAGATACGCAGTATTTT.

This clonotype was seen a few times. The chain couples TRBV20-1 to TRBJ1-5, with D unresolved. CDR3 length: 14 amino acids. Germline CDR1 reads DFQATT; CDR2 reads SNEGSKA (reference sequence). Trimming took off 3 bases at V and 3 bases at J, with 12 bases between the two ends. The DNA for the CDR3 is TGCAGTGCTAGTCTCGGGAATGACAATCAGCCCCAGCATTTT. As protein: CSASLGNDNQPQHF.

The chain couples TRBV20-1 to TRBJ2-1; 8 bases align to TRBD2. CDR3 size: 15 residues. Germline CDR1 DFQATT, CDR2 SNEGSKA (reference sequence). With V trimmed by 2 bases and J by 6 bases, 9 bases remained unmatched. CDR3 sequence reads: CSARRGTSVVNEQFF. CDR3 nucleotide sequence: TGCAGTGCTAGACGCGGGACTAGTGTTGTCAATGAGCAGTTCTTC.

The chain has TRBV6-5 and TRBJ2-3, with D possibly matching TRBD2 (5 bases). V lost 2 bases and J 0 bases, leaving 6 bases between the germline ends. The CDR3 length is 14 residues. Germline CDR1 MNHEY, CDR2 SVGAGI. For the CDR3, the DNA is TGTGCCAGCAGTTACGGCGGGAGCACAGATACGCAGTATTTT. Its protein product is CASSYGGSTDTQYF.

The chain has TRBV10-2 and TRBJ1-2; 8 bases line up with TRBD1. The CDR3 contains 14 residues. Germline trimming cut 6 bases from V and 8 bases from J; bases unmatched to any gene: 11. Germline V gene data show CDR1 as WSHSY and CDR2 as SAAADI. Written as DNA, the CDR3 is TGCGCCAGCAGGCCCTACACAGGGGGAGACGGCTACACCTTC. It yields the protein CASRPYTGGDGYTF.

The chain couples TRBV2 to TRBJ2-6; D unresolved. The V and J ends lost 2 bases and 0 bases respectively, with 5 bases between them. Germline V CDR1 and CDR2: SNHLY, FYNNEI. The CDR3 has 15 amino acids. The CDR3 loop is CASSEQASGANVLTF. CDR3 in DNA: TGTGCCAGCAGTGAACAGGCCTCTGGGGCCAACGTCCTGACTTTC. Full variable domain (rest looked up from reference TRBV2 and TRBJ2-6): EPEVTQTPSHQVTQMGQEVILRCVPISNHLYFYWYRQILGQKVEFLVSFYNNEISEKSEIFDDQFSVERPDGSNFTLKIRSTKLEDSAMYFCASSEQASGANVLTFGAGSRLTVL.

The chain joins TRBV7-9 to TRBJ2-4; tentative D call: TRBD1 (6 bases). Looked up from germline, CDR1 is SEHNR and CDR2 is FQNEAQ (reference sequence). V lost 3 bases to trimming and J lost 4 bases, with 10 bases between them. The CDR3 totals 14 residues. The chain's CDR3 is CASSFQGSKNIQYF. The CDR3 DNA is TGTGCCAGCAGCTTTCAGGGGTCTAAAAACATTCAGTACTTC.

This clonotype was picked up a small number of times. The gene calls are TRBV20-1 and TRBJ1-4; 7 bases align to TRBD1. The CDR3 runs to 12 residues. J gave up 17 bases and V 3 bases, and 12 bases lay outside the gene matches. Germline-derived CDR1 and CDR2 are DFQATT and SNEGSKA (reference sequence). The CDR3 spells CSASEDRQGVFF. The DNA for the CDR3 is TGCAGTGCTAGCGAAGACAGGCAGGGGGTATTTTTT.

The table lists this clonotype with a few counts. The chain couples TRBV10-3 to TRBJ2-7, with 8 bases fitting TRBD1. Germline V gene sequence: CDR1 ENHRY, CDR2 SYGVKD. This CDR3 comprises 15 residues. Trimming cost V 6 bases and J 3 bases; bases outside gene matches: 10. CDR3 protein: CAIRQGAQVNYEQYF. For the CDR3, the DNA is TGTGCCATCAGGCAGGGGGCGCAAGTAAACTACGAGCAGTACTTC.

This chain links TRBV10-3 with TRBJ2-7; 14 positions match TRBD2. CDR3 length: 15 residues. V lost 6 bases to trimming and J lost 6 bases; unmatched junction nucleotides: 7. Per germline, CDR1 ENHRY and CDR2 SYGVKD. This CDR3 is CAISERGLAGAEQYF. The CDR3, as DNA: TGTGCCATCAGCGAAAGGGGACTAGCGGGAGCCGAGCAGTACTTC.

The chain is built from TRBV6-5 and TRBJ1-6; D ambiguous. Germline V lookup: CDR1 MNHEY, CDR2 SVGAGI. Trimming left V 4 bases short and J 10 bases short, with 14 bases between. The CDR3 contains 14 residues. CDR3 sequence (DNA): TGTGCCAGCAGTTCACGACAAGTTTCATCACCCCTCCACTTT. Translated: CASSSRQVSSPLHF.

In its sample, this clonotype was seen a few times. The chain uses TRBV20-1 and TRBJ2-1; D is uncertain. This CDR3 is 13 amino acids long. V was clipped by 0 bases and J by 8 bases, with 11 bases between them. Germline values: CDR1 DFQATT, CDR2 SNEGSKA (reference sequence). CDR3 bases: TGCAGTGCTAGAGATACCCTAGTGGATGAGCAGTTCTTC. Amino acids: CSARDTLVDEQFF.

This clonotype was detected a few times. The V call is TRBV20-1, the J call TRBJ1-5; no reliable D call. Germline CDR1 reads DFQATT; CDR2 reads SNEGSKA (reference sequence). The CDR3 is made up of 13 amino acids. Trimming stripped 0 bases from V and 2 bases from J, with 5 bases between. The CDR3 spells CSARESGNQPQHF. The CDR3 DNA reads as TGCAGTGCTAGAGAGTCTGGCAATCAGCCCCAGCATTTT.

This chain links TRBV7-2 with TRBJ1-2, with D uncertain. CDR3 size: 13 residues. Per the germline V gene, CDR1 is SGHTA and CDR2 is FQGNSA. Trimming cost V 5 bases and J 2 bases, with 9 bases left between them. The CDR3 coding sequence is TGTGCCAGCAGCCCTTCCTCCAACTATGGCTACACCTTC. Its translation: CASSPSSNYGYTF. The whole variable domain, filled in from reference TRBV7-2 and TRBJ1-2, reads GAGVSQSPSNKVTEKGKDVELRCDPISGHTALYWYRQSLGQGLEFLIYFQGNSAPDKSGLPSDRFSAERTGGSVSTLTIQRTQQEDSAVYLCASSPSSNYGYTFGSGTRLTVV.

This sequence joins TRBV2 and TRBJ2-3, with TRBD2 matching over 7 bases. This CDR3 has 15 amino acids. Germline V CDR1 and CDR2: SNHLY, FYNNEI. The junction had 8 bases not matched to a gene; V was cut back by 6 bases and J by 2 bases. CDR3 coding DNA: TGTGCCAGCAGAAGCTCCAGCGGGGTCACAGATACGCAGTATTTT. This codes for CASRSSSGVTDTQYF.

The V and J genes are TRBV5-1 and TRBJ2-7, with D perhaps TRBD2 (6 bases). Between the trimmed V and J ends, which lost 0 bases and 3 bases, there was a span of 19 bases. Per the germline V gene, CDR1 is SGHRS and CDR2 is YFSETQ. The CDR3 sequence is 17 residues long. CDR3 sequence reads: CASSLGRTSTRNYEQYF. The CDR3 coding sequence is TGCGCCAGCAGCTTGGGACGAACTAGCACCCGGAACTACGAGCAGTACTTC.

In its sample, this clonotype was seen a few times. The CDR3 DNA reads TGTGCCAGCAGCTTAAATCGGGACGACAATCAGCCCCAGCATTTT. Translating gives CASSLNRDDNQPQHF. The V gene is TRBV7-8, the J gene TRBJ1-5; TRBD1 is a possible D gene (5 bases). Looked up from germline, CDR1 is SGHVS and CDR2 is FQNEAQ. This CDR3 has 15 amino acids. V was shortened by 2 bases and J by 3 bases, with 11 bases between the two germline ends.

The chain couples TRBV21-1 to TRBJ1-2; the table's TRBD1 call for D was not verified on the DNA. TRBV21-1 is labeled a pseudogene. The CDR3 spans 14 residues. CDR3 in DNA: TGTGCCAGCAGCAGGACAGGGCTGTTTTATGGCTACACCTTC. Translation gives CASSRTGLFYGYTF.

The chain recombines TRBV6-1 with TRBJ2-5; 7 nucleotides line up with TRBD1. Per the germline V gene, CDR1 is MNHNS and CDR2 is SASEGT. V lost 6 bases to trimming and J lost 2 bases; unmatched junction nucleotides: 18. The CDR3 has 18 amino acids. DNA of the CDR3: TGTGCCAGCAGGCGAGGGACAGAAAGGGGGAAAGTTCAAGAGACCCAGTACTTC. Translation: CASRRGTERGKVQETQYF.

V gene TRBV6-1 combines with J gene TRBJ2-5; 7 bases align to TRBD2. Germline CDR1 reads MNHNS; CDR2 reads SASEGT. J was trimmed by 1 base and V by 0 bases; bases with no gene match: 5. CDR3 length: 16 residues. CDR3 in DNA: TGTGCCAGCAGTGAAGCTCCTAGCGGCCCCCAAGAGACCCAGTACTTC. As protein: CASSEAPSGPQETQYF.

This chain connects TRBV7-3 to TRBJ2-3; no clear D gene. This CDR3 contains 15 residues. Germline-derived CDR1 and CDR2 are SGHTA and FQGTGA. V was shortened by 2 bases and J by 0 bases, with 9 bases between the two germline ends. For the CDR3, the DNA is TGTGCCAGCAGCTTACAAGCGAGAAGCACAGATACGCAGTATTTT. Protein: CASSLQARSTDTQYF.

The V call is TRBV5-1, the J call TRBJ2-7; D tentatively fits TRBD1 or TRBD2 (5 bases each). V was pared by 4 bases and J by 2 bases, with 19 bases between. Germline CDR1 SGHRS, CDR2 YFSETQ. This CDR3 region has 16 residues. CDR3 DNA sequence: TGCGCCAGCAGCAGCTACCGGGACCGGTCCCCCTACGAGCAGTACTTC. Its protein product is CASSSYRDRSPYEQYF. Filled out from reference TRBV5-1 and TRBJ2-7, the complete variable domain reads KAGVTQTPRYLIKTRGQQVTLSCSPISGHRSVSWYQQTPGQGLQFLFEYFSETQRNKGNFPGRFSGRQFSNSRSEMNVSTLELGDSALYLCASSSYRDRSPYEQYFGPGTRLTVT.

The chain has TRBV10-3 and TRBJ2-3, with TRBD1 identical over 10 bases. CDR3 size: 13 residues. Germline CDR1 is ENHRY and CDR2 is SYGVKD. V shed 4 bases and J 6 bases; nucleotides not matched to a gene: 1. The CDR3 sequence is CAISGTGGDTQYF. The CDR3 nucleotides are TGTGCCATCAGTGGGACAGGGGGGGATACGCAGTATTTT.

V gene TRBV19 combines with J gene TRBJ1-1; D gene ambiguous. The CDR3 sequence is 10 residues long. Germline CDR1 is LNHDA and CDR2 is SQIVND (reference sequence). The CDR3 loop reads CGRRDTEAFF. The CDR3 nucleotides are TGTGGCCGGCGTGACACTGAAGCTTTCTTT.

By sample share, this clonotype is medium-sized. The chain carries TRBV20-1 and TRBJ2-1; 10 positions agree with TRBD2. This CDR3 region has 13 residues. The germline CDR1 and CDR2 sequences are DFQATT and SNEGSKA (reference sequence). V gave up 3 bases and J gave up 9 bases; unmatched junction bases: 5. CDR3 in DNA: TGCAGTGCTAGCTCGCTAGCGGGAGTTGAGCAGTTCTTC. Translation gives CSASSLAGVEQFF.

The CDR3 sequence is CSASRQGNEQFF. Written as DNA, the CDR3 is TGCAGTGCTAGCAGGCAGGGCAATGAGCAGTTCTTC. V gene TRBV20-1 combines with J gene TRBJ2-1, with D tentatively TRBD1 (5 bases). Germline-derived CDR1 and CDR2 are DFQATT and SNEGSKA (reference sequence). The V gene lost 3 bases and the J gene lost 6 bases, with 9 bases spanning the gap. The CDR3 spans 12 residues.

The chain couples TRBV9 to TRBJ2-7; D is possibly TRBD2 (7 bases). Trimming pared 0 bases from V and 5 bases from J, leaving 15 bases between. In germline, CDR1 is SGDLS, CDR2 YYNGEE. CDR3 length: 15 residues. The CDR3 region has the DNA TGTGCCAGCAGCGTAGGGGGGGGCAGGGCGGACGAGCAGTACTTC. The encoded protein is CASSVGGGRADEQYF.

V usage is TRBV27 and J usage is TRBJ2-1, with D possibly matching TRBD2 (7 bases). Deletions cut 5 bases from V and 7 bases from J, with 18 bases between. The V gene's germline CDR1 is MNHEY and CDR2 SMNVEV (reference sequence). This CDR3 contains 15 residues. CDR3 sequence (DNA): TGTGCCAGCAGTCCCTGGGGAGGGGGATCAAATGAGCAGTTCTTC. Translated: CASSPWGGGSNEQFF.

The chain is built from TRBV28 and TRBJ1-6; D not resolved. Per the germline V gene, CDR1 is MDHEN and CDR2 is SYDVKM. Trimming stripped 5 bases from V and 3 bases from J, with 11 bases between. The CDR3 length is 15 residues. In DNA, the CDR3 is TGTGCCAGCAGTACAGAGGGTTTCTATAATTCACCCCTCCACTTT. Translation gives CASSTEGFYNSPLHF.

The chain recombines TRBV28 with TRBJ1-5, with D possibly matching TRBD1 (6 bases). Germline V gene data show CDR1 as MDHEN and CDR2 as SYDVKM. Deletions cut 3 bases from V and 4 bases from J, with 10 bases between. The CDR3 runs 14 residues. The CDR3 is CASSFDRTNQPQHF. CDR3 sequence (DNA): TGTGCCAGCAGTTTCGACAGGACTAATCAGCCCCAGCATTTT.

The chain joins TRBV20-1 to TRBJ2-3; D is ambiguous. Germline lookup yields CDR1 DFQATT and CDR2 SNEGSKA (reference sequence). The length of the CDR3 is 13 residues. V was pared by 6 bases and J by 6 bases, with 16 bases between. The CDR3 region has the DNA TGCAGTGCGGAGAATGGAATGGCGGATACGCAGTATTTT. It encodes CSAENGMADTQYF.